This TCR beta chain is from a study of blood T cell repertoires in COVID-19 (TCRdb year 2020). General notes on the study: Collaborator samples came from the United States, Italy and Spain and covered acute and convalescent phases of COVID-19. The material from the prospective study consisted of cDNA or gDNA derived from T cells, B-cell-depleted T cells, or PBMCs. Subjects who had been exposed to COVID-19, were actively infected with it, or had recovered from it provided the deeply sampled blood TCRbeta repertoires that made up the dataset. The repertoires were released in a freely available public database intended as a resource for research on the immune response to SARS-CoV-2. The samples were drawn from the first 160 participants of the ongoing ImmuneRACE study and from 1,254 subjects provided by 6 global collaborators. A de-identified subject ID, COVID-19 status, age in years and sex were almost always included in the sample metadata. Where available, HLA class I and class II types were obtained from metadata supplied by the sample provider rather than from assay-based typing.

Enrolling through a virtual design, the prospective study's participants ranged in age from roughly 18 to 100 years and lived across around 25 United States geographic areas. To assign participants to cohorts, the prospective study relied on clinical history that participants themselves reported in a screening survey and a study questionnaire. For ImmuneRACE Cohort 3, a participant was defined as recovered based on two consecutive negative NP/OP PCR tests, clearance by a healthcare professional, or resolution of symptoms. In the prospective study, whole blood, serum and a nasopharyngeal or oropharyngeal swab were collected from each participant by mobile phlebotomists. Over a roughly 2-month period, participants in the prospective study had the option of providing additional blood draws and questionnaires. Before DNA extraction, blood samples from the prospective study were shipped at room temperature or frozen.

Study-level results and caveats: The amount of clinical and demographic metadata varied by source and participant and was provided uncurated.

Sequences SGHRS (CDR1) and YFSETQ (CDR2) are obtained from the germline V gene. V and J are truncated by 2 bases and 0 bases respectively, leaving an intervening sequence of 12 bases. The CDR3 has 16 amino acids, counting the end cysteine and phenylalanine. Only the CDR3 DNA is retained, 48 bases long and in frame from the first base. The immunoSEQ Assay, a bias-controlled multiplex PCR, was used to amplify TCRbeta CDR3 regions from genomic DNA. As for the original processing: Within the assay, amplification of reference gene primers was used to estimate how many nucleated cells each sample contained. To quantify the absolute abundance of each unique TCRbeta CDR3 rearrangement, sequence reads were collapsed and filtered. Productive Simpson clonality was computed per sample as the square root of Simpson's diversity index over productive rearrangements. Sourced from immuneACCESS, this table was stored by TCRdb with only in-frame sequences that have V and J called. A share of the clones is absent; for the studies checked, an unresolved V gene accounts for under half, and the remainder has no known explanation. That table supplies the V and J calls and clone size; D and trimming were determined from the DNA. The sample profile shows roughly 400,000 clones; around 92% of them were found once. The ten biggest clones cover 1.5% to 2% of the sample.

Comment on this clone: Its antigen is currently not known. No clone much larger than this one lies a single base away; base qualities are absent.

The sample taken for sequencing was PBMCs or T cells enriched from blood (not recorded which). In this chain, TRBV5-1 is recombined with TRBJ2-1; the D gene assignment is ambiguous. This TCR was recovered from a woman between 25 and 40 years old who had recovered from COVID-19. CDR3 region: CASSFASGLSYNEQFF. The DNA sequence reads TGCGCCAGCAGCTTTGCGAGTGGTCTCTCCTACAATGAGCAGTTCTTC. Joined to the reference TRBV5-1 and TRBJ2-1 proteins, this CDR3 gives the full variable domain: KAGVTQTPRYLIKTRGQQVTLSCSPISGHRSVSWYQQTPGQGLQFLFEYFSETQRNKGNFPGRFSGRQFSNSRSEMNVSTLELGDSALYLCASSFASGLSYNEQFFGPGTRLTVL.